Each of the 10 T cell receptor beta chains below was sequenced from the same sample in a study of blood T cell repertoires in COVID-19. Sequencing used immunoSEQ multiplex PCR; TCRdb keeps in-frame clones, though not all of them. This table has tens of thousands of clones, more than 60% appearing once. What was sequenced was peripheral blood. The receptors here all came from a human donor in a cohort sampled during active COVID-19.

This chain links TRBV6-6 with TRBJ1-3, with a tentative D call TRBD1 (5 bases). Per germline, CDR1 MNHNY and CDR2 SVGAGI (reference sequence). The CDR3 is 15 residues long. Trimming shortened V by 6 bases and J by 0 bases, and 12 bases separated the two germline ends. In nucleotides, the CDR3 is TGTGCCAGCAGCCCCAGGGTTAACTCTGGAAACACCATATATTTT. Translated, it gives CASSPRVNSGNTIYF.

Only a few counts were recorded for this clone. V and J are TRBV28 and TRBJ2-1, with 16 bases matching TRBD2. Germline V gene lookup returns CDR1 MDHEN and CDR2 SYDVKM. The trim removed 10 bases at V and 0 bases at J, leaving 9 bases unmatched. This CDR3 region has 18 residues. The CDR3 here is CATEGLAGGWSSYNEQFF. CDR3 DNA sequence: TGTGCCACCGAGGGACTAGCGGGAGGGTGGAGCTCCTACAATGAGCAGTTCTTC.

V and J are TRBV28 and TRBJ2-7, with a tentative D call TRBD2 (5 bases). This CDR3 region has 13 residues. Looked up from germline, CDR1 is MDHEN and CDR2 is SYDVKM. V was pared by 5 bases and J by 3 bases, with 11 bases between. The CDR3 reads CASSPGRGYEQYF. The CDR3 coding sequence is TGTGCCAGCAGTCCCGGTCGGGGCTACGAGCAGTACTTC.

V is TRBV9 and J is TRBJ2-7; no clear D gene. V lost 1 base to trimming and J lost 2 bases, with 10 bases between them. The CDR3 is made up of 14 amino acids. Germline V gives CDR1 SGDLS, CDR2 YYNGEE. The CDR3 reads CASSVSSTTYEQYF. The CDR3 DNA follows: TGTGCCAGCAGCGTATCTTCTACTACCTACGAGCAGTACTTC.

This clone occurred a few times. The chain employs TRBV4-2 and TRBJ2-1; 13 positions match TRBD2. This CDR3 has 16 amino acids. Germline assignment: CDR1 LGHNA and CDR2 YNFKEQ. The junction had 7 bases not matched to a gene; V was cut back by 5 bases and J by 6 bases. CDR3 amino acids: CASSGTSGRAFNEQFF. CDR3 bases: TGTGCCAGCAGCGGAACTAGCGGGAGGGCCTTCAATGAGCAGTTCTTC.

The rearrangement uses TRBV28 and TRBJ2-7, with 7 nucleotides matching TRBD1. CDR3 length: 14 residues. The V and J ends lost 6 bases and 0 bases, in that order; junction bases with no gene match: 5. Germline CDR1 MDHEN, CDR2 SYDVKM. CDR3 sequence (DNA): TGTGCCAGCAGCCCGACAGGGAACTCCTACGAGCAGTACTTC. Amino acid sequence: CASSPTGNSYEQYF. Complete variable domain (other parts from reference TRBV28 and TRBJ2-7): DVKVTQSSRYLVKRTGEKVFLECVQDMDHENMFWYRQDPGLGLRLIYFSYDVKMKEKGDIPEGYSVSREKKERFSLILESASTNQTSMYLCASSPTGNSYEQYFGPGTRLTVT.

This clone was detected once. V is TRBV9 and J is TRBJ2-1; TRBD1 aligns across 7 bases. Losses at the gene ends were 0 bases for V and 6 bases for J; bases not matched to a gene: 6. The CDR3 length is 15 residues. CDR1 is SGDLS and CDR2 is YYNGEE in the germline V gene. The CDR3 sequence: CASSVEGASRNEQFF. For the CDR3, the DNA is TGTGCCAGCAGCGTAGAGGGGGCTAGCCGCAATGAGCAGTTCTTC.

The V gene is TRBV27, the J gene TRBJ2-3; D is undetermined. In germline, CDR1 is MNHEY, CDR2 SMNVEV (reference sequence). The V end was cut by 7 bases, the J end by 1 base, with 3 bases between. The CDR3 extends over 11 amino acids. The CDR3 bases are TGTGCCAGCATCGGCACAGATACGCAGTATTTT. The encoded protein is CASIGTDTQYF.

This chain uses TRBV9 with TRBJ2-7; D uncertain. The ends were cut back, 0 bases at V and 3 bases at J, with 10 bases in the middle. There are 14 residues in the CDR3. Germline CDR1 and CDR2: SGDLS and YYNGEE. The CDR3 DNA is TGTGCCAGCAGCGTAGATACAGCCAGCTACGAGCAGTACTTC. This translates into CASSVDTASYEQYF.

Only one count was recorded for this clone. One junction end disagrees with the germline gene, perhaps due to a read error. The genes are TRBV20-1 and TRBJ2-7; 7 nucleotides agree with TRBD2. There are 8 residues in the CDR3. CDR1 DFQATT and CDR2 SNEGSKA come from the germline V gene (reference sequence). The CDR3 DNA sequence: TGCAGTGCTCCTGGGGGGGTATTC. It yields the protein CSAPGGVF.